Below, 14 T cell receptor beta chains from the same sample are listed, as sequenced in a study of blood T cell repertoires in COVID-19. Only in-frame clones appear in the TCRdb table, and some are missing; sequencing was by immunoSEQ multiplex PCR. The sample includes about 240,000 clones, 75% to 90% of them seen just once. The sample comprised PBMCs or T cells enriched from blood (not recorded which). The receptors come from a woman in her thirties or forties with acute COVID-19.

J is TRBJ2-5 and V is TRBV3-1 (or the pseudogene TRBV3-2); TRBD1 matches 8 bases. This CDR3 region has 17 residues. CDR1 LGHDT and CDR2 YNNKEL come from the germline V gene (reference sequence). The J segment lost 0 bases and the V segment lost 5 bases, leaving 11 bases of the junction unmatched. CDR3 sequence (DNA): TGTGCCAGCAGCAGAGAAACAGGGGGTTCGTACCAAGAGACCCAGTACTTC. Translating gives CASSRETGGSYQETQYF.

This clone occurred once. This CDR3 reads CATSDPRLGQGRRNEQFF. DNA for the CDR3: TGTGCCACCAGTGATCCACGGCTGGGACAGGGGAGAAGGAATGAGCAGTTCTTC. The gene calls are TRBV24-1 and TRBJ2-1; 10 bases agree with TRBD1. V trimming: 3 bases; J trimming: 7 bases; junction bases outside the gene matches: 14. Per germline, CDR1 KGHDR and CDR2 SFDVKD. The CDR3 runs 18 residues.

V usage is TRBV7-8 and J usage is TRBJ2-7; 9 nucleotides agree with TRBD1. The CDR3 length is 12 residues. With 10 bases clipped from V and 5 bases from J, the junction kept 6 bases outside the gene matches. The germline V gene encodes CDR1 SGHVS and CDR2 FQNEAQ. This CDR3 reads CATRTGVDEQYF. In DNA form, the CDR3 reads TGTGCCACTCGGACAGGGGTGGACGAGCAGTACTTC. The entire variable domain, with the rest obtained from reference TRBV7-8 and TRBJ2-7, is as follows: GAGVSQSPRYKVAKRGQDVALRCDPISGHVSLFWYQQALGQGPEFLTYFQNEAQLDKSGLPSDRFFAERPEGSVSTLKIQRTQQEDSAVYLCATRTGVDEQYFGPGTRLTVT.

The V gene is TRBV19, the J gene TRBJ2-3, with no clear D. This CDR3 is built from 13 residues. Germline V gene data show CDR1 as LNHDA and CDR2 as SQIVND (reference sequence). V was trimmed by 3 bases and J by 2 bases, leaving 6 bases between them. The CDR3 loop reads CASSMGYTDTQYF. The CDR3 DNA follows: TGTGCCAGTAGTATGGGCTACACAGATACGCAGTATTTT.

The V and J genes are TRBV11-2 and TRBJ2-7; 11 bases fit TRBD1. Looked up from germline, CDR1 is SGHAT and CDR2 is FQNNGV. V dropped 0 bases and J dropped 3; count of bases not matched to a gene: 4. The CDR3 loop spans 16 amino acids. As DNA, the CDR3 is TGTGCCAGCAGCTTAGATCTCGGGACAGGGGGCTACGAGCAGTACTTC. It encodes CASSLDLGTGGYEQYF.

The rearrangement links TRBV12-5 to TRBJ2-3, with 7 bases matching TRBD1. This CDR3 spans 17 amino acids. The germline gives CDR1 LGHNT, CDR2 FRNRAP. Trimming at V came to 0 bases and at J to 6 bases, leaving 12 bases not matched to a gene. The CDR3 DNA sequence: TGTGCTAGTGGTTTGGTACTTGGACAGGAGACAGGGGATACGCAGTATTTT. Translated: CASGLVLGQETGDTQYF.

The chain couples TRBV7-9 to TRBJ1-2; the D gene is possibly TRBD1 (6 bases). This CDR3 has 13 amino acids. The germline V and J ends were trimmed by 0 bases and 10 bases, with 12 bases remaining between them. Germline loops: CDR1 SEHNR, CDR2 FQNEAQ (reference sequence). CDR3 DNA sequence: TGTGCCAGCAGCTTAGCGAAAACAGGGACCTACACCTTC. Protein product: CASSLAKTGTYTF.

The chain carries TRBV27 and TRBJ2-1, with D unclear. Trimming stripped 9 bases from V and 1 base from J, with 16 bases between. The length of the CDR3 is 15 residues. The germline V gene has CDR1 MNHEY and CDR2 SMNVEV (reference sequence). CDR3: CARPMESYSYNEQFF. DNA of the CDR3: TGTGCCAGACCGATGGAGAGTTATTCCTACAATGAGCAGTTCTTC.

The chain uses TRBV7-9 and TRBJ1-5; D call uncertain. Germline CDR1 SEHNR, CDR2 FQNEAQ (reference sequence). The CDR3 totals 15 residues. The germline V and J ends were trimmed by 2 bases and 5 bases, with 13 bases remaining between them. In DNA form, the CDR3 reads TGTGCCAGCAGCTTAAGCTTTACTGAGGATCAGCCCCAGCATTTT. Translation: CASSLSFTEDQPQHF.

This chain joins TRBV5-1 and TRBJ2-7; TRBD2 matches at 8 bases. This CDR3 has 18 residues. CDR1 and CDR2 (germline): SGHRS, YFSETQ. The ends lost 0 bases at V and 0 bases at J; junction bases unmatched: 11. Here the CDR3 DNA reads TGCGCCAGCAGCTTGGGATCCCTAGCGGGTCATGACTCCTACGAGCAGTACTTC. Translating it yields CASSLGSLAGHDSYEQYF. The full variable domain, with the rest looked up from reference TRBV5-1 and TRBJ2-7, is KAGVTQTPRYLIKTRGQQVTLSCSPISGHRSVSWYQQTPGQGLQFLFEYFSETQRNKGNFPGRFSGRQFSNSRSEMNVSTLELGDSALYLCASSLGSLAGHDSYEQYFGPGTRLTVT.

V gene TRBV5-1 combines with J gene TRBJ2-1; 8 bases map to TRBD2. Per the germline V gene, CDR1 is SGHRS and CDR2 is YFSETQ. The CDR3 spans 15 residues. V lost 4 bases and J lost 4; bases outside the gene matches: 7. The CDR3 loop reads CASSNGLAGYNEQFF. DNA for the CDR3: TGCGCCAGCAGCAACGGGCTAGCGGGTTACAATGAGCAGTTCTTC.

This clone was found a few times. This chain uses TRBV5-1 with TRBJ1-2, with 7 bases fitting TRBD1. This CDR3 region has 16 residues. Germline-derived CDR1 and CDR2 are SGHRS and YFSETQ. V lost 3 bases and J lost 6; bases outside the gene matches: 14. The CDR3 DNA follows: TGCGCCAGCAGCTCCGGGACAGTGGGAGCCCCGGATGGCTACACCTTC. This sequence encodes CASSSGTVGAPDGYTF. Based on the CDR3 plus reference TRBV5-1 and TRBJ1-2, the full variable domain is KAGVTQTPRYLIKTRGQQVTLSCSPISGHRSVSWYQQTPGQGLQFLFEYFSETQRNKGNFPGRFSGRQFSNSRSEMNVSTLELGDSALYLCASSSGTVGAPDGYTFGSGTRLTVV.

The rearrangement joins TRBV6-5 to TRBJ2-7; the match to TRBD2 covers 7 bases. After removal of 5 bases from V and 3 bases from J, the junction contained 7 bases not matched to a gene. The CDR3 extends over 14 amino acids. Germline CDR1 reads MNHEY; CDR2 reads SVGAGI. CDR3 amino acids: CASSMLAENYEQYF. The DNA of the CDR3 is TGTGCCAGCAGTATGCTAGCGGAGAACTACGAGCAGTACTTC.

V and J are TRBV6-2 or TRBV6-3 and TRBJ2-2; 14 bases fit TRBD2. CDR1 and CDR2 (germline): MNHEY, SVGEGT. The V and J ends lost 2 bases and 7 bases, in that order; junction bases with no gene match: 9. The CDR3 loop spans 18 amino acids. CDR3 loop: CASSYDQTSGRVLGELFF. DNA of the CDR3: TGTGCCAGCAGTTACGATCAGACTAGCGGGAGGGTTCTCGGGGAGCTGTTTTTT.